This TCR beta chain was documented in a study of cytomegalovirus exposure and HLA in healthy donors. J was trimmed by 1 base and V by 3 bases; bases with no gene match: 4. The CDR3 length is 15 residues. Germline assignment: CDR1 LNHDA and CDR2 SQIVND (reference sequence). Details on this clone: Its target is unknown.

A multiplex PCR was run with 60 Vbeta primers and 13 Jbeta primers. Profiling relied on immunoSEQ multiplex PCR, and the TCRdb table lists in-frame clones only, not all of them. The sample has 240,000 or so clones, 82% seen once. Findings and limits, study-wide: According to a later analysis, most TCR beta chains associated with CMV appeared HLA-restricted. An observed cluster of highly shared sequence variants was recorded as a likely sequencing artifact. Researchers left out some V segments, among them TRBV6-2 and TRBV6-3, as indistinguishable. Accurate HLA-A and HLA-B prediction from TCR beta sequences was reported for most subjects.

This receptor was taken from a woman aged 40 to 49 in good health and CMV-seropositive. Sequenced material: PBMCs. This rearrangement joins TRBV19 to TRBJ2-5, with TRBD2 identical over 8 bases. The CDR3 region is CASSIQRGPQETQYF. Written as DNA, the CDR3 is TGTGCCAGTAGTATTCAGCGGGGGCCCCAAGAGACCCAGTACTTC.